This TCR beta chain was retrieved from a study of T-cell memory formation after mild COVID-19. TCRdb re-derived calls from the 5' RACE reads in MiXCR, one entry per CDR3 protein. The sample holds some 150,000 distinct CDR3 sequences; approximately 25% are singletons and the top ten take about 24%. General observations from the study: Whereas later expanders leaned CD4+, clones contracting day 15 to 85 showed a balanced CD4/CD8 makeup.

This clonotype has more than one count but fewer than ten. Its target is not known. CDR1 is SGHRS and CDR2 is YFSETQ in the germline V gene. V dropped 4 bases and J dropped 1 base, with 5 bases sitting between them. This CDR3 comprises 12 residues. The clonotype was recovered from an adult woman who had mild COVID-19 (a few samples of this study predate the infection). Cell type and time point are not known. V usage is TRBV5-1 and J usage is TRBJ1-1; the D is unclear. The sample taken for sequencing was PBMCs or a T cell subset sorted from them (not recorded which). CDR3 nucleotides: TGCGCCAGCAGCCACCGGAACACTGAAGCTTTCTTT. Its translation: CASSHRNTEAFF.